The present TCR beta chain was sequenced within a study of OX40 agonist ivuxolimab in advanced cancers. The study's findings and limits: The specificity for antigen of the expanded peripheral T cells was not determined.

Any history of autoimmune disease or systemic immunosuppression disqualified patients. Sequencing was performed with immunoSEQ multiplex PCR; in TCRdb, only in-frame clones are kept and a portion is missing. The table shows 30,000 to 35,000 clones, with about nine tenths occurring only once. On this clone: What it binds is not known.

The source of this sequence is an adult with an advanced solid tumor such as melanoma, head and neck, liver or kidney cancer. The input for sequencing was CD4+ or CD8+ T cells sorted from blood, taken in a trial of the OX40 agonist ivuxolimab.

The CDR3 is CASGPPGVAGAYEQYF. The CDR3 DNA is TGTGCCAGCGGACCGCCCGGGGTAGCGGGGGCCTACGAGCAGTACTTC. V is TRBV27 and J is TRBJ2-7, with 9 bases that match TRBD2. The CDR3 consists of 16 residues. Trimming cost V 8 bases and J 2 bases; bases outside gene matches: 13. The germline V gene has CDR1 MNHEY and CDR2 SMNVEV (reference sequence).